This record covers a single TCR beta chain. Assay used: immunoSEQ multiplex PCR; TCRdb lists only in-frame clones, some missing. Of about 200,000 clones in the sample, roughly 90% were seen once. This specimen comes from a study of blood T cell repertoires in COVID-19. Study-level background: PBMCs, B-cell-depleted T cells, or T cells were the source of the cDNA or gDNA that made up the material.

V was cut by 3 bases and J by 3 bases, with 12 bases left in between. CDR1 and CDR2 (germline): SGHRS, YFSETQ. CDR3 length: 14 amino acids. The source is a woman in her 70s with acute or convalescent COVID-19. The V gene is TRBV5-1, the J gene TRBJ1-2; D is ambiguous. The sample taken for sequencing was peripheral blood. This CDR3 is CASSSRRADYGYTF. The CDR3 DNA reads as TGCGCCAGCAGCTCCCGGCGGGCAGACTATGGCTACACCTTC.